This TCR beta chain was sequenced for a study of blood T cell repertoires in COVID-19. At the level of the study: The samples span acute and convalescent COVID-19 from the United States, Italy and Spain.

The CDR3 is made up of 11 amino acids. The V end lost 2 bases, the J end lost 7 bases, and 8 bases lay between the germline ends. Germline V gene data show CDR1 as GTSNPN and CDR2 as SVGIG (reference sequence). Original methodology: Researchers report that nucleated cell counts were estimated from reference gene primer amplification. The method was immunoSEQ multiplex PCR; TCRdb's version includes in-frame clones alone and lacks a portion of them. V and J calls and clone size come straight from that table; D and trimming were deduced from the DNA. This table has 200,000 or so clones, around 85% appearing once.

This sequence originates from a man in his 70s with active or convalescent COVID-19. The rearrangement joins TRBV30 to TRBJ1-2; D is uncertain. Source material: peripheral blood. CDR3 protein: CAWSSGSGYTF. The CDR3 DNA reads as TGTGCCTGGAGTTCGGGGTCTGGCTACACCTTC. Combining the CDR3 with reference TRBV30 and TRBJ1-2 gives the whole variable domain SQTIHQWPATLVQPVGSPLSLECTVEGTSNPNLYWYRQAAGRGLQLLFYSVGIGQISSEVPQNLSASRPQDRQFILSSKKLLLSDSGFYLCAWSSGSGYTFGSGTRLTVV.